The clone carrying this T cell receptor (beta chain) was picked up a small number of times. The data originate from a study of blood T cell repertoires in COVID-19. Study-wide background: COVID-19 samples, acute and convalescent, were from the United States, Italy and Spain. PBMCs, B-cell-depleted T cells, or T cells were the source of the cDNA or gDNA that made up the material.

Germline assignment: CDR1 MNHEY and CDR2 SVGAGI. CDR3 size: 14 residues. V was trimmed by 9 bases and J by 1 base, leaving 10 bases between them. Methods used by the authors: Using reference gene primer amplification, nucleated cell counts were estimated. Sequencing used immunoSEQ multiplex PCR; TCRdb keeps in-frame clones, though not all of them. That table furnishes V, J and clone size, whereas the DNA furnished D and trimming. The table records 150,000 to 200,000 clones, 75% to 80% of them present only once. This chain links TRBV6-5 with TRBJ2-6, with a possible D match to TRBD2 (6 bases). The sequenced sample was peripheral blood. The TCR was taken from a woman aged 70-85 years with acute or convalescent COVID-19. CDR3 region: CASGAGSGANVLTF. CDR3 sequence (DNA): TGTGCCAGTGGGGCGGGATCTGGGGCCAACGTCCTGACTTTC.